The rows below give T cell receptor beta chains drawn from one sample of a study of T cell repertoires in cytomegalovirus infection. Their recognized antigens are unknown. Each CDR3 protein gets one entry after TCRdb re-called the reads with MiXCR. The table records hundreds of thousands of distinct CDR3 sequences, less than 35% of them present only once. The source material was cultured CD8+ T cells from PBMCs, sampled from culture after CMV antigen stimulation. These receptors all stem from a human donor in good health (CMV status not recorded). Some clones in this sample may be carry-over from other donors' samples. Each CDR3 is given with its conserved first and last residue. The order of the fields is J gene, clone size, V gene, D gene, CDR3 protein, CDR3 DNA. D genes are given only for firm matches. Size values are once, few and many counts, or a class for expanded clones, and some rows have none.

j_call: TRBJ1-4
clone_size: NA
v_call: TRBV7-6
d_call: NA
cdr3_aa: CASSSTNREKLFF
cdr3_nt: TGTGCCAGCAGCTCGACGAACAGGGAAAAACTGTTTTTT

j_call: TRBJ1-2
clone_size: NA
v_call: TRBV2
d_call: TRBD1
cdr3_aa: CASSPHPTGFGYTF
cdr3_nt: TGTGCCAGCAGTCCCCACCCGACAGGGTTCGGCTACACCTTC

j_call: TRBJ2-4
clone_size: NA
v_call: TRBV12-5
d_call: TRBD2
cdr3_aa: CASGLGRLAGAAKNIQYF
cdr3_nt: TGTGCTAGTGGTTTGGGCAGACTAGCGGGGGCAGCCAAAAACATTCAGTACTTC

j_call: TRBJ2-1
clone_size: few
v_call: TRBV5-6
d_call: NA
cdr3_aa: CASSLEGLLSYNEQFF
cdr3_nt: TGTGCCAGCAGCTTGGAGGGGTTATTATCCTACAATGAGCAGTTCTTC

j_call: TRBJ2-3
clone_size: NA
v_call: TRBV27
d_call: TRBD2
cdr3_aa: CASSSRLAGGPRIPTDTQYF
cdr3_nt: TGTGCCAGCAGTTCCAGACTAGCGGGGGGGCCACGAATACCCACAGATACGCAGTATTTT

j_call: TRBJ2-1
clone_size: NA
v_call: TRBV6-1
d_call: NA
cdr3_aa: CASSEELGPHNEQFF
cdr3_nt: TGTGCCAGCAGTGAAGAGCTGGGACCACACAATGAGCAGTTCTTC

j_call: TRBJ1-2
clone_size: few
v_call: TRBV6-6
d_call: NA
cdr3_aa: CASSSPAGKGHNYGYTF
cdr3_nt: TGTGCCAGCAGTTCCCCCGCTGGGAAGGGCCATAACTATGGCTACACCTTC

j_call: TRBJ1-2
clone_size: NA
v_call: TRBV20-1
d_call: NA
cdr3_aa: CSARGKPAPREGYTF
cdr3_nt: TGCAGTGCTAGGGGTAAGCCTGCCCCCAGGGAAGGCTACACCTTC

j_call: TRBJ1-1
clone_size: many
v_call: TRBV12-3/TRBV12-4
d_call: NA
cdr3_aa: CASSFLWGTEAFF
cdr3_nt: TGTGCCAGCAGTTTCCTATGGGGCACTGAAGCTTTCTTT

j_call: TRBJ2-7
clone_size: few
v_call: TRBV27
d_call: NA
cdr3_aa: CASIGFRRGVITYEQYF
cdr3_nt: TGTGCCAGCATAGGGTTCCGTAGAGGAGTAATCACCTACGAGCAGTACTTC

j_call: TRBJ2-3
clone_size: NA
v_call: TRBV6-6
d_call: NA
cdr3_aa: CASSYAHSTDTQYF
cdr3_nt: TGTGCCAGCAGTTATGCACATAGCACAGATACGCAGTATTTT

j_call: TRBJ1-5
clone_size: NA
v_call: TRBV10-3
d_call: NA
cdr3_aa: CAISDSGGDQPQHF
cdr3_nt: TGTGCCATCAGTGATTCTGGGGGCGATCAGCCCCAGCATTTT

j_call: TRBJ1-1
clone_size: NA
v_call: TRBV19
d_call: NA
cdr3_aa: CASMRRGSNTEAFF
cdr3_nt: TGTGCCAGTATGAGGCGGGGGTCGAACACTGAAGCTTTCTTT

j_call: TRBJ1-5
clone_size: few
v_call: TRBV28
d_call: NA
cdr3_aa: CASSLYQGRNQPQHF
cdr3_nt: TGTGCCAGCAGTTTATACCAGGGGAGGAATCAGCCCCAGCATTTT

j_call: TRBJ1-2
clone_size: few
v_call: TRBV29-1
d_call: NA
cdr3_aa: CSVVFQGNYGYTF
cdr3_nt: TGCAGCGTTGTATTCCAGGGAAACTATGGCTACACCTTC

j_call: TRBJ1-6
clone_size: few
v_call: TRBV7-6
d_call: NA
cdr3_aa: CASSAGANSPLHF
cdr3_nt: TGTGCCAGCAGCGCCGGAGCCAATTCACCCCTCCACTTT

j_call: TRBJ2-5
clone_size: few
v_call: TRBV15
d_call: TRBD2
cdr3_aa: CATSRGLAGQETQYF
cdr3_nt: TGTGCCACCAGCAGAGGACTAGCGGGACAAGAGACCCAGTACTTC

j_call: TRBJ2-2
clone_size: NA
v_call: TRBV6-5
d_call: NA
cdr3_aa: CASSYEGYNTGELFF
cdr3_nt: TGTGCCAGCAGTTACGAGGGCTATAACACCGGGGAGCTGTTTTTT

j_call: TRBJ2-5
clone_size: NA
v_call: TRBV25-1
d_call: NA
cdr3_aa: CASSTTRGETQYF
cdr3_nt: TGTGCCAGCAGTACTACCCGTGGTGAGACCCAGTACTTC

j_call: TRBJ2-6
clone_size: few
v_call: TRBV6-2/TRBV6-3
d_call: TRBD1
cdr3_aa: CASSYRGTASGANVLTF
cdr3_nt: TGTGCCAGCAGTTACAGGGGGACAGCCTCTGGGGCCAACGTCCTGACTTTC

j_call: TRBJ2-4
clone_size: NA
v_call: TRBV6-5
d_call: NA
cdr3_aa: CASSWGFRSGGDIQYF
cdr3_nt: TGTGCCAGCAGTTGGGGTTTCAGATCCGGGGGCGACATTCAGTACTTC

j_call: TRBJ1-1
clone_size: NA
v_call: TRBV14
d_call: NA
cdr3_aa: CASSQDRLMNTEAFF
cdr3_nt: TGTGCCAGCAGCCAAGATAGACTCATGAACACTGAAGCTTTCTTT

j_call: TRBJ2-5
clone_size: many
v_call: TRBV6-1
d_call: TRBD1
cdr3_aa: CASSGGQGAPETQYF
cdr3_nt: TGTGCCAGCAGTGGGGGACAGGGGGCGCCGGAGACCCAGTACTTC

j_call: TRBJ2-1
clone_size: NA
v_call: TRBV4-2
d_call: NA
cdr3_aa: CASSQTRGNEQFF
cdr3_nt: TGTGCCAGCAGCCAGACTCGTGGCAATGAGCAGTTCTTC